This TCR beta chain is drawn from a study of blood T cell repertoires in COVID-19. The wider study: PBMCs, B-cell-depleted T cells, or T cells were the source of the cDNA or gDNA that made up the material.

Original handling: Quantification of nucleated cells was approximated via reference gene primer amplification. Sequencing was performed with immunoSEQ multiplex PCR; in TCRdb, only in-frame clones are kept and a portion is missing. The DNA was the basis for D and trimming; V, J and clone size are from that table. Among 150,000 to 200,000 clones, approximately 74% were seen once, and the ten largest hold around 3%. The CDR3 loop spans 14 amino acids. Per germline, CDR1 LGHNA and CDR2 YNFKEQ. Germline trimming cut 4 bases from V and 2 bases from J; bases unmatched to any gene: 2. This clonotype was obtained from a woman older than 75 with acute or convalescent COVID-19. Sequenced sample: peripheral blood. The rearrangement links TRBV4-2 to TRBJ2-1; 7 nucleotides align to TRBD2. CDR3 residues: CASSRGSTYNEQFF. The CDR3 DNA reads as TGTGCCAGCAGCCGCGGGAGTACCTACAATGAGCAGTTCTTC.